Following are 5 T cell receptor beta chains from one sample sequenced in a study of T cell responses to AZD1222 COVID-19 vaccine (TCRdb year 2021). Library prep was done by the immunoSEQ multiplex PCR assay. The clones in this table, taken by TCRdb from immuneACCESS, are in-frame only. Not every clone is retained; where verified, under half of the shortfall comes from an unresolved V gene, and the cause of the rest is unknown. The sample profile shows around 120,000 clones; around 87% of them were found once. The ten largest clones take up around 3.5% of the sample. The label giving this sample's time point can be read as: baseline before first vaccination. The material was peripheral blood, obtained on day 0 of AZD1222 vaccination. These receptors all stem from an adult in good health.

The chain carries TRBV7-9 and TRBJ2-7; 11 positions agree with TRBD2. The length of the CDR3 is 16 residues. Germline lookup yields CDR1 SEHNR and CDR2 FQNEAQ (reference sequence). V dropped 3 bases and J dropped 3; count of bases not matched to a gene: 7. The CDR3 reads CASSFILAGGLYEQYF. CDR3 coding DNA: TGTGCCAGCAGCTTTATCCTAGCGGGGGGTCTCTACGAGCAGTACTTC.

This rearrangement joins TRBV4-2 to TRBJ2-3, with D possibly matching TRBD1 (5 bases). V lost 0 bases, J lost 12 bases, and 13 bases lay in between. CDR3 size: 13 residues. From germline, CDR1 is LGHNA and CDR2 YNFKEQ. The CDR3 sequence is CASSQDRAARQYF. The CDR3, as DNA: TGTGCCAGCAGCCAAGACAGGGCAGCCCGTCAGTATTTT.

V is TRBV6-2 or TRBV6-3 and J is TRBJ1-1; D is unresolved. Germline CDR1 reads MNHEY; CDR2 reads SVGEGT. The CDR3 runs 13 residues. Trimming stripped 3 bases from V and 1 base from J, with 6 bases between. This CDR3 is CASSYLWNTEAFF. CDR3 DNA sequence: TGTGCCAGCAGTTATCTCTGGAACACTGAAGCTTTCTTT.

The rearrangement joins TRBV19 to TRBJ2-1; D uncertain. Looked up from germline, CDR1 is LNHDA and CDR2 is SQIVND (reference sequence). The CDR3 covers 12 residues. Trimming cost V 4 bases and J 5 bases, with 6 bases left between them. CDR3 nucleotides: TGTGCCAGTAGTAGAATGGACAATGAGCAGTTCTTC. It specifies CASSRMDNEQFF.

V and J are TRBV19 and TRBJ1-3; possibly TRBD1 for D (5 bases). V lost 4 bases and J 2 bases, leaving 12 bases between the germline ends. This CDR3 has 15 residues. CDR1 is LNHDA and CDR2 is SQIVND in the germline V gene (reference sequence). The CDR3 sequence is CASSSSGTPGNTIYF. The DNA of the CDR3 is TGTGCCAGTAGTAGCAGCGGGACTCCTGGAAACACCATATATTTT.